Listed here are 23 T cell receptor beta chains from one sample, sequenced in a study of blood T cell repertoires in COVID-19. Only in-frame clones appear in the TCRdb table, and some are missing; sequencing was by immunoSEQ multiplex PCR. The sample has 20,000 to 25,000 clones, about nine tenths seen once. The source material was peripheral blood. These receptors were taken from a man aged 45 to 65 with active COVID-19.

DNA of the CDR3: TGTGCCAGCAGCTATGGGGCCGGACAGTACAATGAGCAGTTCTTC. Translated, it gives CASSYGAGQYNEQFF. The chain recombines TRBV6-5 with TRBJ2-1, with a possible D match to TRBD1 (6 bases). There are 15 residues in the CDR3. V was pared by 6 bases and J by 4 bases, with 16 bases between. CDR1 MNHEY and CDR2 SVGAGI come from the germline V gene.

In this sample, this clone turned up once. The CDR3 loop is CASSYLSGKQYF. CDR3 coding DNA: TGTGCCAGCAGTTACTTGTCAGGCAAGCAGTACTTC. The chain has TRBV6-2 or TRBV6-3 and TRBJ2-7; D gene unclear. Trimming shortened V by 1 base and J by 8 bases, and 9 bases separated the two germline ends. This CDR3 is 12 amino acids long. The germline gives CDR1 MNHEY, CDR2 SVGEGT.

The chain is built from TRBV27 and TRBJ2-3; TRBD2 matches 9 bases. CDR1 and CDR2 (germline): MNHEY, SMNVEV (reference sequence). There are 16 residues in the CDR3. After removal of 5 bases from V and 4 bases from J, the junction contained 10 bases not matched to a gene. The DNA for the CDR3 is TGTGCCAGCAGTATTAGGCTAGCGGGACCCCCAGATACGCAGTATTTT. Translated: CASSIRLAGPPDTQYF.

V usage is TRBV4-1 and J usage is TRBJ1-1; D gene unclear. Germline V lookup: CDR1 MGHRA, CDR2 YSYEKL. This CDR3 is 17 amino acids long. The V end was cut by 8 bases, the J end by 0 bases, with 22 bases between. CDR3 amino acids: CASSRPSSTVLNTEAFF. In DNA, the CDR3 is TGCGCCAGCTCGCGGCCCTCCTCGACTGTCCTGAACACTGAAGCTTTCTTT.

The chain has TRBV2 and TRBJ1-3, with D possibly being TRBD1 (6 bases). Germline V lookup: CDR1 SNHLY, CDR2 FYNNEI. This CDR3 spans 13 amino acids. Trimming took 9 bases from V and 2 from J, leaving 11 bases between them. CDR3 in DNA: TGTGCCAGTAGGGGACAAACTGGAAACACCATATATTTT. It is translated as CASRGQTGNTIYF.

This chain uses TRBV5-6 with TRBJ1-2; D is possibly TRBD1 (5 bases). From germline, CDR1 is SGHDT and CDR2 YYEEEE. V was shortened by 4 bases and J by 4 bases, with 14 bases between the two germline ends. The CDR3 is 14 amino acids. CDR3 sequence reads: CASSPGEGLYGYTF. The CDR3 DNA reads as TGTGCCAGCAGCCCGGGGGAGGGACTCTATGGCTACACCTTC.

The CDR3 region is CASSLVGNEQFF. CDR3 bases: TGTGCCAGCAGCTTAGTCGGCAATGAGCAGTTCTTC. The rearrangement joins TRBV7-6 to TRBJ2-1; D uncertain. Germline CDR1 SGHVS, CDR2 FNYEAQ. The ends were cut back, 1 base at V and 6 bases at J, with 4 bases in the middle. There are 12 residues in the CDR3.

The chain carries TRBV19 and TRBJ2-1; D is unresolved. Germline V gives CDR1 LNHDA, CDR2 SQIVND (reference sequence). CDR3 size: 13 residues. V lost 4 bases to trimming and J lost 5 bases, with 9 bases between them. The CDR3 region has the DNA TGTGCCAGTAGTAGGAACAGAGACAATGAGCAGTTCTTC. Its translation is CASSRNRDNEQFF.

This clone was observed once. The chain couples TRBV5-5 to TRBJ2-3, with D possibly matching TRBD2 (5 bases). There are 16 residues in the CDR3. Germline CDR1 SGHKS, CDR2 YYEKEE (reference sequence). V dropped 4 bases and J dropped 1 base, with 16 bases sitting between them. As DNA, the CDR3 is TGTGCCAGCAGCCCCGGGGAAGGCCAGGGCACAGATACGCAGTATTTT. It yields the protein CASSPGEGQGTDTQYF.

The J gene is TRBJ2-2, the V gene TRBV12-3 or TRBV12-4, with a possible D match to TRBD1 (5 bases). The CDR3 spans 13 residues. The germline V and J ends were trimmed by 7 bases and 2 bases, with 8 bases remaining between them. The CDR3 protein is CASNDRNTGELFF. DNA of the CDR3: TGTGCCAGCAACGACAGAAACACCGGGGAGCTGTTTTTT.

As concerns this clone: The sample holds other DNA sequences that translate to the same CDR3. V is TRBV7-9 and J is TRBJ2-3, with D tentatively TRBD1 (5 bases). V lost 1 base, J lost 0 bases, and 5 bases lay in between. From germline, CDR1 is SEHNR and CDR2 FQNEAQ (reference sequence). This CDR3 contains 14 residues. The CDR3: CASSLEGSTDTQYF. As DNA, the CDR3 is TGTGCCAGCAGCTTAGAGGGGAGCACAGATACGCAGTATTTT.

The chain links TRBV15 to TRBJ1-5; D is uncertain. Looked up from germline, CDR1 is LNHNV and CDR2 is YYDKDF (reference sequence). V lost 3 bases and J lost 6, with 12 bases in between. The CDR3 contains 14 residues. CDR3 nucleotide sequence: TGTGCCACCAGCAGGTCGGCAGGCAGTCAGCCCCAGCATTTT. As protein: CATSRSAGSQPQHF.

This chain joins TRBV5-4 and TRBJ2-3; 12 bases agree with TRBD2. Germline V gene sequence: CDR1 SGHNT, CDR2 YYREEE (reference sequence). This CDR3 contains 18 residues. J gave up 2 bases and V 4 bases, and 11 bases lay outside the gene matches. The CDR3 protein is CASSPTQTSGGNTDTQYF. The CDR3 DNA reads TGTGCCAGCAGCCCGACACAGACTAGCGGGGGTAACACAGATACGCAGTATTTT.

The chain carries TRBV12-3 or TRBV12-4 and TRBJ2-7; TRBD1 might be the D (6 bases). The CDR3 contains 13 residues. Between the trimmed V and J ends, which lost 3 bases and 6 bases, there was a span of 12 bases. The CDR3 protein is CASSLNRVIEQYF. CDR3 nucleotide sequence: TGTGCCAGCAGTTTGAACAGGGTGATCGAGCAGTACTTC.

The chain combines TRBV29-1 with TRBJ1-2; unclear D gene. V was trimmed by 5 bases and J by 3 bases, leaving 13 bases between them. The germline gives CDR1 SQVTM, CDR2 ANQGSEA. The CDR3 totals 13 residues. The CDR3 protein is CSVKSRGDYGYTF. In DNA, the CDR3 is TGCAGCGTTAAAAGTCGCGGCGACTATGGCTACACCTTC.

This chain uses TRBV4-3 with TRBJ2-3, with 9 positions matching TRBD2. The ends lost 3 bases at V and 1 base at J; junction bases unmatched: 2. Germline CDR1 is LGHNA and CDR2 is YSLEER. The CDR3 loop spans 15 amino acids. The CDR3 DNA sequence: TGCGCCAGCAGCCAGCGGGGGGGTGGCACAGATACGCAGTATTTT. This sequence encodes CASSQRGGGTDTQYF.

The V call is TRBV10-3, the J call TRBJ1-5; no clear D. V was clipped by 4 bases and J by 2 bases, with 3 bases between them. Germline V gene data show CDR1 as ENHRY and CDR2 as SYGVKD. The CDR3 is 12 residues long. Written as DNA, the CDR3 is TGTGCCATCAGTGTCGGCAATCAGCCCCAGCATTTT. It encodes CAISVGNQPQHF.

The CDR3 here is CASSLNGAGAFLDNEQFF. The DNA for the CDR3 is TGCGCCAGCAGCTTGAACGGGGCAGGGGCCTTTTTGGACAATGAGCAGTTCTTC. The chain recombines TRBV5-1 with TRBJ2-1; D is possibly TRBD1 (6 bases). The CDR3 length is 18 residues. The V gene's germline CDR1 is SGHRS and CDR2 YFSETQ. The V end lost 1 base, the J end lost 5 bases, and 22 bases lay between the germline ends.

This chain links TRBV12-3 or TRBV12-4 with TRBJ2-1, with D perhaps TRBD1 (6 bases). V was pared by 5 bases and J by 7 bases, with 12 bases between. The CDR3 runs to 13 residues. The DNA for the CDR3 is TGTGCCAGCAGTCTACCAGGGGTTAATGAGCAGTTCTTC. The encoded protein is CASSLPGVNEQFF.

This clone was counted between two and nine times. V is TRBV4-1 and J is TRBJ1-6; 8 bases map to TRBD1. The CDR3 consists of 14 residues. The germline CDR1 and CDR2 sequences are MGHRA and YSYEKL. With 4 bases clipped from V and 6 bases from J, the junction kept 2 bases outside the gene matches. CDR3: CASSPDRGNSPLHF. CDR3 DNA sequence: TGCGCCAGCAGCCCTGACAGGGGTAATTCACCCCTCCACTTT.

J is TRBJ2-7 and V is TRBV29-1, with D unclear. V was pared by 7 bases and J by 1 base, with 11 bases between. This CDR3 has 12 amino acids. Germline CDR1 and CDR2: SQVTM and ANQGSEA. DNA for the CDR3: TGCAGCGCCCTAGACGGGTCCTACGAGCAGTACTTC. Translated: CSALDGSYEQYF.

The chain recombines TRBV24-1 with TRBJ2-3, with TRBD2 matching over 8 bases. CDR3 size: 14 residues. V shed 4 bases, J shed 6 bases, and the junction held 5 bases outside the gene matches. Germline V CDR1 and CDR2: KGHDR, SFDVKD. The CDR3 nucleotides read TGTGCCACCAGTGACCGCGGGGGGAGTGATACGCAGTATTTT. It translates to CATSDRGGSDTQYF.

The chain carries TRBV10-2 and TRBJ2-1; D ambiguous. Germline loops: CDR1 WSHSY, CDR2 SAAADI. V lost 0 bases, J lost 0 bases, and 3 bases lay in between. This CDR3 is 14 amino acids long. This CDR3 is CASSESSSYNEQFF. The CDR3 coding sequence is TGCGCCAGCAGTGAGTCGAGCTCCTACAATGAGCAGTTCTTC.